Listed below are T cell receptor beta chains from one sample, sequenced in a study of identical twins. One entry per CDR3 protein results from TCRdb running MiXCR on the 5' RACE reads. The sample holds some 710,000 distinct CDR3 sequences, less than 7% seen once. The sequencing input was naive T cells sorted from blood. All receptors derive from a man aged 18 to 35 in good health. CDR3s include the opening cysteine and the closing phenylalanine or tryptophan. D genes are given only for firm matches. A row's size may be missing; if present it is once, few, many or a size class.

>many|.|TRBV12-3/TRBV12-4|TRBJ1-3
CASSPGGTGNTIYF
TGTGCCAGCAGCCCCGGGGGGACAGGAAACACCATATATTTT
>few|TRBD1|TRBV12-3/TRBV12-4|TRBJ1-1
CASRDGQGAKAFF
TGTGCCAGCAGGGATGGACAGGGGGCGAAGGCTTTCTTT
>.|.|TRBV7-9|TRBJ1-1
CASSFFSADTEAFF
TGTGCCAGCAGCTTCTTCTCCGCTGACACTGAAGCTTTCTTT
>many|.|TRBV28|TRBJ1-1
CASKSVVGNTEAFF
TGTGCCAGCAAGAGTGTGGTTGGGAACACTGAAGCTTTCTTT
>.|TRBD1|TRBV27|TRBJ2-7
CASSFWGQAYEQYF
TGTGCCAGCAGTTTTTGGGGACAGGCCTACGAGCAGTACTTC
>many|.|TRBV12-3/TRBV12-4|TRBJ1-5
CASSRSQGPNQPQHF
TGTGCCAGCAGCCGATCTCAGGGGCCCAATCAGCCCCAGCATTTT
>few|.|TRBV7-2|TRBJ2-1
CASSARRGNEQFF
TGTGCCAGCAGCGCCCGACGGGGGAATGAGCAGTTCTTC
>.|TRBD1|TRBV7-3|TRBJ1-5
CASSPRDRDPLSNQPQHF
TGTGCCAGCAGCCCCCGGGACAGAGACCCACTTAGCAATCAGCCCCAGCATTTT
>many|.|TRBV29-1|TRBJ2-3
CSGGVDSTDTQYF
TGCAGCGGGGGGGTGGACAGCACAGATACGCAGTATTTT
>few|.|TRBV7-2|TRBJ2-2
CASSLAGIGTNTGELFF
TGTGCCAGCAGCTTAGCCGGTATAGGGACAAACACCGGGGAGCTGTTTTTT
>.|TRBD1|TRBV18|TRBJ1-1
CASSPGTGRGMEAFF
TGTGCCAGCTCACCTGGGACAGGCCGGGGGATGGAAGCTTTCTTT
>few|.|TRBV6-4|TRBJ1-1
CASSATGLNTEAFF
TGTGCCAGCAGTGCTACAGGGCTGAACACTGAAGCTTTCTTT
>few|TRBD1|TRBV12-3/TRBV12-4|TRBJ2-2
CASSSVQGVNTGELFF
TGTGCCAGCAGTTCTGTTCAGGGGGTGAACACCGGGGAGCTGTTTTTT
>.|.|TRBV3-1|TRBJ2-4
CASSIGTKNIQYF
TGTGCCAGCAGCATCGGTACCAAAAACATTCAGTACTTC
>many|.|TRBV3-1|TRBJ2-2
CASSQRVAITGELFF
TGTGCCAGCAGCCAACGGGTAGCGATTACCGGGGAGCTGTTTTTT
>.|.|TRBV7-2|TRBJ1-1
CASSGGEGGWTEAFF
TGTGCCAGCAGCGGTGGGGAGGGGGGTTGGACTGAAGCTTTCTTT
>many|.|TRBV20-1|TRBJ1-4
CSARDRDEKLFF
TGCAGTGCTAGAGATCGGGATGAAAAACTGTTTTTT
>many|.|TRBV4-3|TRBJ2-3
CASSQDAGDTQYF
TGCGCCAGCAGCCAAGATGCTGGAGATACGCAGTATTTT
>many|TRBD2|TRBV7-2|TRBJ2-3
CASNLAGEDTQYF
TGTGCCAGCAACCTAGCGGGAGAGGATACGCAGTATTTT
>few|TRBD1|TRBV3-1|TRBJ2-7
CASSPGPGQKNYEQYF
TGTGCCAGCAGCCCTGGTCCGGGACAGAAAAACTACGAGCAGTACTTC
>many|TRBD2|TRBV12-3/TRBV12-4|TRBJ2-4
CASSLRLAGTLAKNIQYF
TGTGCCAGCAGTTTAAGGCTAGCGGGCACCCTAGCCAAAAACATTCAGTACTTC
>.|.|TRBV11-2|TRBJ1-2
CASTGRTSYGYTF
TGTGCCAGCACCGGAAGGACGTCTTATGGCTACACCTTC
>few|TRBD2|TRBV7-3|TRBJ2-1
CASSFGGTRGDEQFF
TGTGCCAGCAGTTTTGGGGGGACTAGAGGGGATGAGCAGTTCTTC
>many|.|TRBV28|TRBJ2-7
CASTLTGYVYEQYF
TGTGCCAGCACTCTGACAGGCTACGTCTACGAGCAGTACTTC
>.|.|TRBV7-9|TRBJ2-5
CASSPLPQETQYF
TGTGCCAGCAGCCCATTACCCCAAGAGACCCAGTACTTC
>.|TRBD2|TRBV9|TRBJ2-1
CASSVGSGSYNEQFF
TGTGCCAGCAGCGTCGGTAGCGGGTCCTACAATGAGCAGTTCTTC
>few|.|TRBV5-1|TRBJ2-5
CASSSYEAGETQYF
TGCGCCAGCAGCTCCTACGAAGCGGGAGAGACCCAGTACTTC
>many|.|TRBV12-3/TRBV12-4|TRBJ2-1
CASSLRVYNEQFF
TGTGCCAGCTCCCTTCGGGTTTACAATGAGCAGTTCTTC
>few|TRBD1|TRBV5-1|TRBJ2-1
CASSVPQGAPQFF
TGCGCCAGCAGCGTCCCACAGGGGGCACCGCAGTTCTTC
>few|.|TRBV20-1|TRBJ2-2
CSAMGGATGELFF
TGCAGTGCTATGGGGGGGGCCACCGGGGAGCTGTTTTTT
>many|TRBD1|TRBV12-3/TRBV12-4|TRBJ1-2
CASSSTGSYGYTF
TGTGCCAGCAGTTCGACAGGGAGCTATGGCTACACCTTC
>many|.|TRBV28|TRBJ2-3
CASSPLPINPHTDTQYF
TGTGCCAGCAGTCCGTTGCCCATAAACCCCCACACAGATACGCAGTATTTT
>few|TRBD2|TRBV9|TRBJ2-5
CASSVAGRAGRETQYF
TGTGCCAGCAGCGTAGCTGGGAGGGCCGGGAGGGAGACCCAGTACTTC
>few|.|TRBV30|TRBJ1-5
CAWSVRQGGNQPQHF
TGTGCCTGGAGTGTACGGCAGGGAGGCAATCAGCCCCAGCATTTT
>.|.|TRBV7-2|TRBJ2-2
CASSPIGAGELFF
TGTGCCAGCAGCCCAATAGGCGCCGGGGAGCTGTTTTTT